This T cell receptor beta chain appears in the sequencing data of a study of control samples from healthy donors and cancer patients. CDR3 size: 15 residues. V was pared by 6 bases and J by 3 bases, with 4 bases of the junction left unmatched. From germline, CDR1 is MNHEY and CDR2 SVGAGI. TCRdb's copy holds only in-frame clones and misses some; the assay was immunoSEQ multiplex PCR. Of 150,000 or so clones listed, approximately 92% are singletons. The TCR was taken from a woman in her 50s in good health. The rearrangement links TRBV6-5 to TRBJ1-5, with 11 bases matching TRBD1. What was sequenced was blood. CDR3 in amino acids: CASRTGQGVNQPQHF. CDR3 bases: TGTGCCAGCAGGACGGGACAGGGGGTCAATCAGCCCCAGCATTTT.